The sequence of this TCR beta chain was determined in a study of T cells in Graves' hyperthyroidism and ophthalmopathy. Study-level background: Before treatment of any kind, peripheral blood was taken at initial diagnosis.

This CDR3 comprises 16 residues. Germline lookup yields CDR1 MNHNS and CDR2 SASEGT. Trimming took 5 bases from V and 5 from J; bases not matched to a gene: 12. Pregnant or lactating patients were excluded, as were those with uncontrolled infection or other autoimmune disease. Sampled blood dates from first hyperthyroidism diagnosis, and it precedes any ophthalmopathy symptoms. The source material, RNA transcripts, was used to amplify TCR beta CDR3 regions. When the TCR CDR3 underwent first-round RT-PCR, the HTBI primer set was used. TCRdb independently ran MiXCR on the multiplex PCR reads; one entry per CDR3 protein. The sample has about 180,000 distinct CDR3 sequences, 9.4% seen once; the top ten hold about 20%.

The sequence was collected from a woman under 30 with Graves' hyperthyroidism that later progressed to Graves' ophthalmopathy. V and J are TRBV6-1 and TRBJ1-2, with 9 bases fitting TRBD1. Sequenced input: blood. CDR3 loop: CASSLSGTGSLYGYTF. CDR3 nucleotides: TGTGCCAGCAGTTTATCCGGGACAGGGAGTCTTTATGGCTACACCTTC.